These T cell receptor beta chains were read from a single sample in a study of T cells after posttransplantation cyclophosphamide. Sequenced by immunoSEQ multiplex PCR; TCRdb stores in-frame clones only, minus some. The sample shows approximately 30,000 clones, just over 90% of them seen only once. The source material was naive CD4+ T cells sorted from PBMCs. The receptors were sampled from a woman in her sixties in good health, CMV-negative, and a related stem cell transplant donor. Both conserved end residues are part of each CDR3. The D gene is left open where the match is weak. Clone size, where shown, is once, few, many, or a class for clones that have expanded.

V gene: TRBV25-1; D gene: TRBD1; J gene: TRBJ2-3; clone size: once; CDR3 protein: CASSVTGDSRGTQYF; CDR3 DNA: TGTGCCAGCAGTGTTACAGGGGATTCGAGAGGTACGCAGTATTTT
V gene: TRBV7-2; D gene: .; J gene: TRBJ1-5; clone size: .; CDR3 protein: CASSLGGYNQPQHF; CDR3 DNA: TGTGCCAGCAGCTTGGGGGGGTATAATCAGCCCCAGCATTTT
V gene: TRBV5-4; D gene: .; J gene: TRBJ1-2; clone size: once; CDR3 protein: CASSFKTDNYGYTF; CDR3 DNA: TGTGCCAGCAGCTTCAAGACAGATAACTATGGCTACACCTTC
V gene: TRBV13; D gene: .; J gene: TRBJ1-5; clone size: .; CDR3 protein: CASSFGDNQPQHF; CDR3 DNA: TGTGCCAGCAGCTTCGGAGACAATCAGCCCCAGCATTTT
V gene: TRBV7-2; D gene: .; J gene: TRBJ2-2; clone size: .; CDR3 protein: CASSLAKLSGELFF; CDR3 DNA: TGTGCCAGCAGCTTAGCAAAGCTTTCCGGGGAGCTGTTTTTT
V gene: TRBV7-2; D gene: TRBD2; J gene: TRBJ2-7; clone size: .; CDR3 protein: CASSLDSSGGPYEQYF; CDR3 DNA: TGTGCCAGCAGCTTAGATAGTAGCGGGGGGCCCTACGAGCAGTACTTC
V gene: TRBV9; D gene: TRBD2; J gene: TRBJ2-1; clone size: .; CDR3 protein: CASSAPRAGGPSEQFF; CDR3 DNA: TGTGCCAGCAGCGCCCCCAGAGCGGGGGGGCCAAGTGAGCAGTTCTTC
V gene: TRBV19; D gene: TRBD1; J gene: TRBJ2-4; clone size: .; CDR3 protein: CASHEGARGSKNIQYF; CDR3 DNA: TGTGCCAGTCATGAGGGGGCGCGAGGTTCCAAAAACATTCAGTACTTC
V gene: TRBV5-6; D gene: TRBD2; J gene: TRBJ2-3; clone size: .; CDR3 protein: CASSQLAGGRADTQYF; CDR3 DNA: TGTGCCAGCAGCCAACTAGCGGGAGGCAGAGCAGATACGCAGTATTTT
V gene: TRBV6-5; D gene: TRBD1; J gene: TRBJ1-5; clone size: .; CDR3 protein: CASRLDRGSQPQHF; CDR3 DNA: TGTGCCAGCAGACTGGACAGGGGCAGTCAGCCCCAGCATTTT
V gene: TRBV30; D gene: TRBD2; J gene: TRBJ2-5; clone size: .; CDR3 protein: CAWSGLATTETQYF; CDR3 DNA: TGTGCCTGGAGTGGACTAGCGACGACGGAGACCCAGTACTTC
V gene: TRBV29-1; D gene: TRBD1; J gene: TRBJ2-7; clone size: .; CDR3 protein: CSALGTGGIHEQYF; CDR3 DNA: TGCAGCGCTCTCGGGACAGGGGGCATCCACGAGCAGTACTTC
V gene: TRBV19; D gene: .; J gene: TRBJ1-1; clone size: .; CDR3 protein: CASSIGPYGREAFF; CDR3 DNA: TGTGCCAGTAGTATTGGGCCCTACGGGAGGGAAGCTTTCTTT
V gene: TRBV23-1; D gene: .; J gene: TRBJ2-5; clone size: once; CDR3 protein: CASSRGGAPQETQYF; CDR3 DNA: TGCGCCAGCAGTCGGGGGGGCGCCCCGCAAGAGACCCAGTACTTC
V gene: TRBV28; D gene: TRBD1; J gene: TRBJ1-1; clone size: .; CDR3 protein: CASSLTGTGRTEAFF; CDR3 DNA: TGTGCCAGCAGTCTTACCGGGACAGGGAGGACTGAAGCTTTCTTT
V gene: TRBV7-2; D gene: .; J gene: TRBJ1-2; clone size: .; CDR3 protein: CASRVTGHGYTF; CDR3 DNA: TGTGCCAGCAGGGTAACAGGGCATGGCTACACCTTC
V gene: TRBV19; D gene: .; J gene: TRBJ1-2; clone size: .; CDR3 protein: CASSIIQGPSGYTF; CDR3 DNA: TGTGCCAGTAGTATAATCCAGGGCCCCAGTGGCTACACCTTC
V gene: TRBV9; D gene: .; J gene: TRBJ2-7; clone size: .; CDR3 protein: CASSVDWAREQYF; CDR3 DNA: TGTGCCAGCAGCGTAGACTGGGCACGCGAGCAGTACTTC
V gene: TRBV28; D gene: TRBD1; J gene: TRBJ2-7; clone size: .; CDR3 protein: CASSLRTGGHEQYF; CDR3 DNA: TGTGCCAGCAGTCTTCGGACAGGAGGCCACGAGCAGTACTTC
V gene: TRBV6-5; D gene: .; J gene: TRBJ1-6; clone size: .; CDR3 protein: CASSYAVGRGDSPLHF; CDR3 DNA: TGTGCCAGCAGTTACGCCGTCGGCAGGGGTGATTCACCCCTCCACTTT
V gene: TRBV28; D gene: TRBD1; J gene: TRBJ2-7; clone size: .; CDR3 protein: CASTPGQGVREQYF; CDR3 DNA: TGTGCCAGCACCCCGGGACAGGGGGTGAGGGAGCAGTACTTC
V gene: TRBV7-2; D gene: .; J gene: TRBJ2-7; clone size: .; CDR3 protein: CASGGTIEQYF; CDR3 DNA: TGTGCCAGCGGCGGGACGATCGAGCAGTACTTC
V gene: TRBV29-1; D gene: TRBD1; J gene: TRBJ1-2; clone size: .; CDR3 protein: CSVRTGGYGYTF; CDR3 DNA: TGCAGCGTGCGGACAGGTGGCTATGGCTACACCTTC
V gene: TRBV28; D gene: TRBD2; J gene: TRBJ2-1; clone size: .; CDR3 protein: CASRGGTSGSGEQFF; CDR3 DNA: TGTGCCAGCAGAGGGGGGACTAGCGGGAGTGGTGAGCAGTTCTTC
V gene: TRBV9; D gene: TRBD2; J gene: TRBJ2-5; clone size: .; CDR3 protein: CASSPQRGEETQYF; CDR3 DNA: TGTGCCAGCAGCCCTCAGCGGGGGGAAGAGACCCAGTACTTC
V gene: TRBV5-1; D gene: .; J gene: TRBJ2-6; clone size: .; CDR3 protein: CASSPGSSGANVLTF; CDR3 DNA: TGCGCCAGCAGCCCCGGGAGCTCTGGGGCCAACGTCCTGACTTTC
V gene: TRBV28; D gene: .; J gene: TRBJ1-2; clone size: .; CDR3 protein: CASSFRGATWGYTF; CDR3 DNA: TGTGCCAGCAGTTTCCGGGGGGCGACATGGGGCTACACCTTC
V gene: TRBV27; D gene: TRBD1; J gene: TRBJ2-7; clone size: once; CDR3 protein: CASSLQGVASYEQYF; CDR3 DNA: TGTGCCAGCAGCCTACAGGGGGTAGCCTCCTACGAGCAGTACTTC
V gene: TRBV19; D gene: TRBD1; J gene: TRBJ2-3; clone size: .; CDR3 protein: CASRLTGGMGTYTDTQYF; CDR3 DNA: TGTGCCAGTAGGTTGACAGGGGGAATGGGAACATACACAGATACGCAGTATTTT